What follows is one T cell receptor (beta chain) and its context. Antigen specificity is unknown. Using a J-beta primer mix together with a sample-barcoded 5' primer, a second PCR was run for roughly 7 to 12 cycles. TCRdb redid the calling of the 5' RACE reads with MiXCR, one entry per CDR3 protein. The sample yields 650,000 to 1,000,000 distinct CDR3 sequences, about 36% seen once. The data were obtained in a study of blood T cells in healthy people across ages. CDR1 and CDR2 (germline): SNHLY, FYNNEI. The germline V and J ends were trimmed by 3 bases and 2 bases, with 18 bases remaining between them. CDR3 size: 17 residues. Study-wide results and limits: Unsorted PBMC material precluded a definitive naive versus antigen-experienced comparison.

Per-sample PBMC isolation yielded at least 6 million cells. The rearrangement links TRBV2 to TRBJ2-3, with no clear D. The clonotype originates from a man aged 18 to 30 in good health. Sample: blood. The CDR3 DNA follows: TGTGCCAGCAGTGACGATAATCCGGGCACCTACACAGATACGCAGTATTTT. Translation gives CASSDDNPGTYTDTQYF.